One T cell receptor (beta chain) is described in this entry. The antigen remains unidentified. Caucasian adults living in Nashville, Tennessee, provided all samples. Germline assignment: CDR1 LNHDA and CDR2 SQIVND (reference sequence). The V end was cut by 7 bases, the J end by 3 bases, with 17 bases between. The CDR3 extends over 15 amino acids. The data derive from a study of shared clonotypes between healthy human individuals. Study conclusions and caveats: The study found roughly 5% of naive CD4 clonotypes shared across four donors.

Sorted-subset replicate PCRs used about 0.2 ug DNA, about 30,000 T cell genomes. TCRdb's table, derived via immunoSEQ multiplex PCR, lists solely in-frame clones and lacks some. Here the sample spans roughly 86,000 clones, 60% to 70% being singletons. The material sequenced was memory CD8+ T cells sorted from blood. Sample subset: CD45RO+ cells pooled with CCR7-negative TemRA cells. The sequence came from a man under 40 in good health. The gene calls are TRBV19 and TRBJ2-3, with D tentatively TRBD2 (6 bases). The CDR3 DNA sequence: TGTGCCAGTAACCCGGAAGGGAGGCGTACAGATACGCAGTATTTT. Encoded protein: CASNPEGRRTDTQYF.